The 4 T cell receptor beta chains presented below share a single source sample, sequenced in a study of T cell responses to AZD1222 COVID-19 vaccine (TCRdb year 2021). The library was made by the immunoSEQ multiplex PCR assay. In its TCRdb copy, this immuneACCESS table keeps in-frame sequences only and misses some clones. Where compared with another copy, unresolved V genes explain less than half of these, and the others have no known cause. This sample lists about 110,000 clones; about 88% were detected once. The ten most abundant clones make up about two fifths of the sample. Read against the paper, the sample's time point label means: about 28 days (+/-7) after the second vaccine dose. This specimen was peripheral blood, taken 28 days after the second AZD1222 dose. These receptor sequences come from an adult who received the AZD1222 COVID-19 vaccine.

This chain links TRBV7-9 with TRBJ1-1; D possibly corresponds to TRBD1 (5 bases). V lost 2 bases to trimming and J lost 8 bases, with 9 bases between them. Germline-derived CDR1 and CDR2 are SEHNR and FQNEAQ (reference sequence). The CDR3 spans 12 residues. CDR3 coding DNA: TGTGCCAGCAGCTTACAGGGCGCCGAAGCTTTCTTT. Protein: CASSLQGAEAFF.

This rearrangement joins TRBV6-5 to TRBJ2-3, with no clear D. V shed 2 bases and J shed 0 bases, with 6 bases lying between them. This CDR3 comprises 14 residues. Germline V gene sequence: CDR1 MNHEY, CDR2 SVGAGI. CDR3: CASSYGRSTDTQYF. CDR3 nucleotide sequence: TGTGCCAGCAGTTACGGTCGGAGCACAGATACGCAGTATTTT.

The chain is built from TRBV6-6 and TRBJ2-3, with D tentatively TRBD1 (6 bases). V was cut by 8 bases and J by 0 bases, with 15 bases left in between. Germline lookup yields CDR1 MNHNY and CDR2 SVGAGI (reference sequence). This CDR3 is 15 amino acids long. The CDR3 is CASRQFDRSTDTQYF. The CDR3 region has the DNA TGTGCCAGCCGTCAATTCGACAGGAGCACAGATACGCAGTATTTT.

The rearrangement links TRBV6-6 to TRBJ1-5; TRBD1 aligns across 7 bases. Trimming at V came to 2 bases and at J to 7 bases, leaving 5 bases not matched to a gene. From germline, CDR1 is MNHNY and CDR2 SVGAGI (reference sequence). The CDR3 runs to 14 residues. Here the CDR3 DNA reads TGTGCCAGCAGTTACGGGGCAGGGGGACAGCCCCAGCATTTT. Translating it yields CASSYGAGGQPQHF.